A single sample gave rise to the 15 T cell receptor beta chains below, sequenced in a study of T-cell memory formation after mild COVID-19. Each CDR3 protein gets one entry after TCRdb re-called the 5' RACE reads with MiXCR. In the table there are about 560,000 distinct CDR3 sequences, 17% of which are singletons. Sequenced: PBMCs or a T cell subset sorted from them (not recorded which). These receptors were obtained from an adult woman who had mild COVID-19 (a few samples of this study predate the infection). Cell type and time point are not known.

The chain employs TRBV20-1 and TRBJ1-5; a possible D gene is TRBD1 (5 bases). Trimming removed 6 bases at V and 7 bases at J, with 16 bases between. Germline assignment: CDR1 DFQATT and CDR2 SNEGSKA (reference sequence). The CDR3 is made up of 13 amino acids. DNA for the CDR3: TGCAGTGCGGGCGAGGGGATGGGCCAGCCCCAGCATTTT. Amino acid sequence: CSAGEGMGQPQHF.

The chain employs TRBV4-1 and TRBJ1-2, with TRBD1 identical over 8 bases. Germline V lookup: CDR1 MGHRA, CDR2 YSYEKL. V shed 3 bases, J shed 7 bases, and the junction held 10 bases outside the gene matches. CDR3 length: 15 amino acids. CDR3 nucleotides: TGCGCCAGCAGCCATCCCGGACAGGGCTTGGGTGGCTACACCTTC. Translation gives CASSHPGQGLGGYTF.

J is TRBJ2-7 and V is TRBV6-6; 8 nucleotides match TRBD1. Germline lookup yields CDR1 MNHNY and CDR2 SVGAGI (reference sequence). The CDR3 consists of 17 residues. V lost 2 bases to trimming and J lost 2 bases; unmatched junction nucleotides: 11. The CDR3 DNA is TGTGCCAGCAGTTACGTCTCTTTGACAGGGGCTACCTACGAGCAGTACTTC. The encoded protein is CASSYVSLTGATYEQYF.

This clonotype was picked up many times. CDR3 region: CASSQDWAGVLSSYNEQFF. CDR3 nucleotides: TGCGCCAGCAGCCAAGACTGGGCGGGAGTACTGAGCTCCTACAATGAGCAGTTCTTC. The rearrangement links TRBV4-1 to TRBJ2-1; TRBD2 agrees at 7 bases. The length of the CDR3 is 19 residues. Germline V gene data show CDR1 as MGHRA and CDR2 as YSYEKL. With V trimmed by 0 bases and J by 0 bases, 11 bases remained unmatched.

In its sample, this clonotype was seen a few times. The rearrangement uses TRBV7-6 and TRBJ2-1; tentative D call: TRBD2 (6 bases). The CDR3 totals 18 residues. Trimming removed 1 base at V and 0 bases at J, with 16 bases between. CDR1 is SGHVS and CDR2 is FNYEAQ in the germline V gene. CDR3 region: CASSLGSTKGGSYNEQFF. Written as DNA, the CDR3 is TGTGCCAGCAGCTTAGGTTCAACAAAGGGAGGCTCCTACAATGAGCAGTTCTTC.

The chain joins TRBV11-2 to TRBJ1-1; the D is unclear. Per germline, CDR1 SGHAT and CDR2 FQNNGV. The CDR3 loop spans 15 amino acids. The V end lost 5 bases, the J end lost 4 bases, and 17 bases lay between the germline ends. The CDR3 DNA sequence: TGTGCCAGCAGCCCCGCGGGAGTAAGGTTCACTGAAGCTTTCTTT. It yields the protein CASSPAGVRFTEAFF. The full variable domain, in which reference TRBV11-2 and TRBJ1-1 provide the parts outside the CDR3, is EAGVAQSPRYKIIEKRQSVAFWCNPISGHATLYWYQQILGQGPKLLIQFQNNGVVDDSQLPKDRFSAERLKGVDSTLKIQPAKLEDSAVYLCASSPAGVRFTEAFFGQGTRLTVV.

The chain is built from TRBV7-9 and TRBJ2-4, with 7 bases that match TRBD1. Germline CDR1 SEHNR, CDR2 FQNEAQ (reference sequence). The CDR3 spans 15 residues. V was clipped by 5 bases and J by 8 bases; unmatched bases: 12. CDR3 DNA sequence: TGTGCCAGCAGCCCGCCCCGACAGGGTTGGGACATTCAGTACTTC. This encodes CASSPPRQGWDIQYF.

This clonotype was counted only a few times. The chain carries TRBV7-8 and TRBJ2-7, with 14 bases lining up with TRBD2. Germline CDR1 SGHVS, CDR2 FQNEAQ. The ends lost 5 bases at V and 4 bases at J; junction bases unmatched: 7. The CDR3 sequence is 16 residues long. CDR3 in DNA: TGTGCCAGCAGCCCTCGACGACTAGCGGGAGGGTACGAGCAGTACTTC. It yields the protein CASSPRRLAGGYEQYF.

The chain is built from TRBV27 and TRBJ1-2; D ambiguous. Trimming stripped 5 bases from V and 2 bases from J, with 9 bases between. The CDR3 totals 13 residues. Per germline, CDR1 MNHEY and CDR2 SMNVEV (reference sequence). CDR3 sequence: CASSRETNYGYTF. CDR3 coding DNA: TGTGCCAGCAGTCGGGAGACCAACTATGGCTACACCTTC.

This clonotype was seen only a few times. As DNA, the CDR3 is TGTGCCAGCAGCTTGGACGGAATAGGGGAGACCCAGTACTTC. Its translation is CASSLDGIGETQYF. V gene TRBV5-5 combines with J gene TRBJ2-5; D is uncertain. V shed 0 bases and J shed 5 bases, with 11 bases lying between them. CDR1 and CDR2 from the germline V gene are SGHKS and YYEKEE (reference sequence). CDR3 length equals 14 residues. The full variable domain, its missing parts supplied by reference TRBV5-5 and TRBJ2-5, is DAGVTQSPTHLIKTRGQQVTLRCSPISGHKSVSWYQQVLGQGPQFIFQYYEKEERGRGNFPDRFSARQFPNYSSELNVNALLLGDSALYLCASSLDGIGETQYFGPGTRLLVL.

This chain links TRBV18 with TRBJ1-1, with a possible D match to TRBD1 (5 bases). V dropped 3 bases and J dropped 4 bases, with 15 bases sitting between them. The CDR3 is 15 residues long. In germline, CDR1 is KGHSH, CDR2 LQKENI. The CDR3 loop is CASSPRGDGVTEAFF. The CDR3 DNA sequence: TGTGCCAGCTCACCCCGAGGGGACGGTGTCACTGAAGCTTTCTTT.

This clonotype came up a few times. The chain couples TRBV9 to TRBJ2-1; TRBD2 matches 10 bases. CDR3 length: 15 residues. V lost 3 bases and J lost 8; bases outside the gene matches: 8. Germline V gives CDR1 SGDLS, CDR2 YYNGEE. The CDR3 DNA follows: TGTGCCAGCAGCGCCTTTTCCGGGACTAGCGATGAGCAGTTCTTC. Translation gives CASSAFSGTSDEQFF.

The count of this clonotype is one. At one end, the junction sequence differs from germline, possibly due to a read error. This chain connects TRBV7-9 to TRBJ1-1, with a weak D call TRBD1 (5 bases). Germline-derived CDR1 and CDR2 are SEHNR and FQNEAQ (reference sequence). CDR3 length: 17 residues. The CDR3 region has the DNA TGTGACAGCAGCTTAGCGGCAGGATTTACAGGGAACACTGAAGCTTTCTTT. Its protein product is CDSSLAAGFTGNTEAFF.

This clonotype was counted a few times. The rearrangement joins TRBV7-3 to TRBJ2-3; D unclear. The ends were cut back, 5 bases at V and 0 bases at J, with 12 bases in the middle. This CDR3 comprises 15 residues. From germline, CDR1 is SGHTA and CDR2 FQGTGA. The CDR3 DNA sequence: TGTGCCAGCAGCCCTATTGGCGGAAGCACAGATACGCAGTATTTT. Protein product: CASSPIGGSTDTQYF. The complete variable domain, with remaining parts taken from reference TRBV7-3 and TRBJ2-3, reads GAGVSQTPSNKVTEKGKYVELRCDPISGHTALYWYRQSLGQGPEFLIYFQGTGAADDSGLPNDRFFAVRPEGSVSTLKIQRTERGDSAVYLCASSPIGGSTDTQYFGPGTRLTVL.

J is TRBJ2-4 and V is TRBV20-1; TRBD2 might be the D (5 bases). In germline, CDR1 is DFQATT, CDR2 SNEGSKA (reference sequence). This CDR3 has 14 residues. Trimming took 7 bases from V and 4 from J, leaving 17 bases between them. CDR3 sequence: CSGTALREKNIQYF. In DNA form, the CDR3 reads TGCAGTGGGACCGCGTTACGGGAAAAAAACATTCAGTACTTC.